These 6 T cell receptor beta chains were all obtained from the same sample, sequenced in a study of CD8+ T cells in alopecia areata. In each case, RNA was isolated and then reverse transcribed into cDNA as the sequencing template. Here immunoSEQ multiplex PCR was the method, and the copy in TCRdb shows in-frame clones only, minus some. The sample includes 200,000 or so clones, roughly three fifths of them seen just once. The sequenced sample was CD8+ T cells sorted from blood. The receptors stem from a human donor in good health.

The CDR3 loop is CASSRGTGEGYTF. Written as DNA, the CDR3 is TGTGCCAGCAGCCGTGGGACAGGGGAAGGCTACACCTTC. The chain couples TRBV7-9 to TRBJ1-2, with TRBD1 matching 10 bases. V was clipped by 5 bases and J by 8 bases; unmatched bases: 5. There are 13 residues in the CDR3. Germline lookup yields CDR1 SEHNR and CDR2 FQNEAQ (reference sequence).

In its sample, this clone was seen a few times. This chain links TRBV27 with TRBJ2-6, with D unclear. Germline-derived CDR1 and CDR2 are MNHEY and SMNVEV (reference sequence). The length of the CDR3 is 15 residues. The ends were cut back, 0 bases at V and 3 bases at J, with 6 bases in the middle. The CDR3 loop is CASSLSLGGANVLTF. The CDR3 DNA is TGTGCCAGCAGTTTATCGCTTGGTGGGGCCAACGTCCTGACTTTC.

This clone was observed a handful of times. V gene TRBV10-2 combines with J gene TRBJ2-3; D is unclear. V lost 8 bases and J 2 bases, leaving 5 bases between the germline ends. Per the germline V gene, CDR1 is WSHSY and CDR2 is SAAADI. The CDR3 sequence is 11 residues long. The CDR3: CASFHTDTQYF. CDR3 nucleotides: TGCGCCAGCTTTCACACAGATACGCAGTATTTT.

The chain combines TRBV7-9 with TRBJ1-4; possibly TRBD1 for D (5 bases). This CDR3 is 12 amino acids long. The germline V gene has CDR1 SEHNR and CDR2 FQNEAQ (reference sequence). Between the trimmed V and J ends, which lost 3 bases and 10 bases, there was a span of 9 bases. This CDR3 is CASSFPGGKLFF. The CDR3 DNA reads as TGTGCCAGCAGCTTTCCCGGGGGAAAACTGTTTTTT.

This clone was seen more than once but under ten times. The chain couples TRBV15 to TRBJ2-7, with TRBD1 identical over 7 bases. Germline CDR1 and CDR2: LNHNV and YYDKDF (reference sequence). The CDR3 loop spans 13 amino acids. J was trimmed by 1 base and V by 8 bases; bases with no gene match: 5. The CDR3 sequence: CATGTELSYEQYF. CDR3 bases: TGTGCCACCGGGACAGAACTATCCTACGAGCAGTACTTC. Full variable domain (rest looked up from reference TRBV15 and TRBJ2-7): DAMVIQNPRYQVTQFGKPVTLSCSQTLNHNVMYWYQQKSSQAPKLLFHYYDKDFNNEADTPDNFQSRRPNTSFCFLDIRSPGLGDTAMYLCATGTELSYEQYFGPGTRLTVT.

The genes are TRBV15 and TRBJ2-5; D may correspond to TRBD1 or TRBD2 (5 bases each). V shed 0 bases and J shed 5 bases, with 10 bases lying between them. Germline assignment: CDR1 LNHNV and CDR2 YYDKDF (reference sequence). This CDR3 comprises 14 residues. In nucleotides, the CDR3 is TGTGCCACCAGCAGAGAACCCGGGGCTGAGACCCAGTACTTC. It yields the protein CATSREPGAETQYF.